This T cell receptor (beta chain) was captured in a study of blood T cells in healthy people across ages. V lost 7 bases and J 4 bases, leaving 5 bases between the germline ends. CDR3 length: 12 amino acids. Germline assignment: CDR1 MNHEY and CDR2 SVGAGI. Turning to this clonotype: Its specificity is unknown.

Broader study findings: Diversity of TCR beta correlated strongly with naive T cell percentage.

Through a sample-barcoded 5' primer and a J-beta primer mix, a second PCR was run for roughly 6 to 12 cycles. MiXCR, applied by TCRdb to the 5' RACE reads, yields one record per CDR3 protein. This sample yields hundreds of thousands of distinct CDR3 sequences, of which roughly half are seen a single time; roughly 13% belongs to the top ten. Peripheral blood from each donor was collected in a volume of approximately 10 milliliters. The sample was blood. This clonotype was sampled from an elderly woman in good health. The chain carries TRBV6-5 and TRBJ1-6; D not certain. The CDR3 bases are TGTGCCAGCACCGATTATAATTCACCCCTCCACTTT. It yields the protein CASTDYNSPLHF.